Listed here is a single T cell receptor beta chain. The Seattle patients, enrolled during active infection, were followed longitudinally. The ends were cut back, 3 bases at V and 8 bases at J, with 16 bases in the middle. The CDR3 contains 14 residues. The germline V gene has CDR1 SGHTA and CDR2 FQGNSA. These data belong to a study of blood T cell repertoires in COVID-19. Data came from immunoSEQ multiplex PCR; TCRdb stores just in-frame clones and leaves some out. There are about 210,000 clones in the sample; around 85% occur only once, and 5.1% lies in the top ten. Sequenced input: peripheral blood. The J gene is TRBJ1-2, the V gene TRBV7-2; D is perhaps TRBD1 (6 bases). The sequence was obtained from a man aged 50 to 60 with COVID-19, enrolled during active disease. In DNA form, the CDR3 reads TGTGCCAGCAGCTTTGCGGGGGCGGAGGAGGGCTACACCTTC. It translates to CASSFAGAEEGYTF.